One sample yielded the 28 T cell receptor beta chains listed below, sequenced in a study of blood T cell repertoires in COVID-19. Data came from immunoSEQ multiplex PCR; TCRdb stores just in-frame clones and leaves some out. Found here are about 14,000 clones, 75% to 90% of them singletons; the top ten hold around 15%. The sequenced sample was peripheral blood. All receptors come from a man aged 35-49 years with active or convalescent COVID-19.

The J gene is TRBJ1-2, the V gene TRBV4-3; a weak D match, TRBD1 (5 bases). Trimming cost V 0 bases and J 4 bases, with 15 bases left between them. The CDR3 is made up of 16 amino acids. Germline values: CDR1 LGHNA, CDR2 YSLEER. Here the CDR3 reads CASSQDLGQGSYGYTF. The CDR3 DNA reads TGCGCCAGCAGCCAAGATCTGGGTCAGGGATCCTATGGCTACACCTTC.

The V gene is TRBV3-1 (or the pseudogene TRBV3-2), the J gene TRBJ2-5, with D possibly being TRBD2 (7 bases). Germline CDR1 is LGHDT and CDR2 is YNNKEL (reference sequence). This CDR3 has 15 residues. With 0 bases removed from V and 6 bases from J, the gap between germline ends came to 14 bases. The CDR3 region is CASSQEGGAAQTQYF. The CDR3 nucleotides are TGTGCCAGCAGCCAAGAAGGGGGGGCCGCCCAGACCCAGTACTTC.

The chain combines TRBV4-1 with TRBJ2-7; possible D gene TRBD2, 6 bases. V was clipped by 5 bases and J by 7 bases, with 12 bases between them. This CDR3 spans 12 amino acids. From germline, CDR1 is MGHRA and CDR2 YSYEKL. The CDR3 region has the DNA TGCGCCAGCAGCTTGTACGGAGGGGAGCAGTACTTC. Residues: CASSLYGGEQYF.

This clone was seen a handful of times. The J gene is TRBJ2-7, the V gene TRBV4-1; D may be TRBD1 (5 bases). V dropped 6 bases and J dropped 3 bases, with 12 bases sitting between them. Germline V gene data show CDR1 as MGHRA and CDR2 as YSYEKL. CDR3 length equals 13 residues. Here the CDR3 reads CASSIDRNYEQYF. The CDR3, as DNA: TGCGCCAGCAGTATCGACAGAAACTACGAGCAGTACTTC.

This chain connects TRBV10-1 to TRBJ2-1, with TRBD2 identical over 7 bases. Germline CDR1 and CDR2: WNHNN and SYGVQD (reference sequence). This CDR3 contains 12 residues. V lost 3 bases and J lost 7; bases outside the gene matches: 0. The CDR3 loop reads CASSDSGNEQFF. The CDR3, as DNA: TGCGCCAGCAGTGATAGCGGGAATGAGCAGTTCTTC.

This chain joins TRBV10-1 and TRBJ2-1, with a tentative D call TRBD2 (5 bases). V was cut by 3 bases and J by 6 bases, with 18 bases left in between. Germline CDR1 and CDR2: WNHNN and SYGVQD (reference sequence). The CDR3 has 16 amino acids. The CDR3 loop is CASSDTGPGMGNEQFF. CDR3 coding DNA: TGCGCCAGCAGTGATACCGGGCCCGGGATGGGCAATGAGCAGTTCTTC.

This chain links TRBV7-9 with TRBJ1-6; D remains unclear. The V end lost 4 bases, the J end lost 8 bases, and 6 bases lay between the germline ends. This CDR3 region has 12 residues. From germline, CDR1 is SEHNR and CDR2 FQNEAQ (reference sequence). Here the CDR3 DNA reads TGTGCCAGCAGCTCGCAGGATTCACCCCTCCACTTT. Translation gives CASSSQDSPLHF.

The V gene is TRBV19, the J gene TRBJ1-6; D is undetermined. The CDR3 is 15 residues long. V lost 6 bases and J 10 bases, leaving 19 bases between the germline ends. Germline V gene lookup returns CDR1 LNHDA and CDR2 SQIVND (reference sequence). The CDR3, as DNA: TGTGCCAGTAGCCCTTTATCCACCGGAGGGTCACCCCTCCACTTT. This translates into CASSPLSTGGSPLHF.

V and J are TRBV11-2 and TRBJ2-7, with 7 bases aligning to TRBD2. Germline CDR1 is SGHAT and CDR2 is FQNNGV. The CDR3 covers 16 residues. The trim removed 3 bases at V and 4 bases at J, leaving 12 bases unmatched. CDR3 DNA sequence: TGTGCCAGCAGCTTTTTTTGGCGGGGGTTAAAATACGAGCAGTACTTC. Translating it yields CASSFFWRGLKYEQYF.

A few counts support this clone. V and J are TRBV6-6 and TRBJ1-2; 10 bases are a match to TRBD1. The CDR3 is 15 residues long. Germline assignment: CDR1 MNHNY and CDR2 SVGAGI (reference sequence). V lost 2 bases, J lost 6 bases, and 6 bases stayed unmatched. In DNA, the CDR3 is TGTGCCAGCAGTTACGATTTTGGGACAGGGGATGGCTACACCTTC. Encoded protein: CASSYDFGTGDGYTF.

The chain joins TRBV5-1 to TRBJ1-4; D is unresolved. CDR3 size: 12 residues. CDR1 SGHRS and CDR2 YFSETQ come from the germline V gene. The V end lost 4 bases, the J end lost 8 bases, and 9 bases lay between the germline ends. CDR3 in amino acids: CASSGDLEKLFF. CDR3 in DNA: TGCGCCAGCAGCGGAGACCTGGAAAAACTGTTTTTT.

V usage is TRBV3-1 (or the pseudogene TRBV3-2) and J usage is TRBJ2-3; TRBD2 matches 10 bases. The CDR3 has 14 amino acids. Germline-derived CDR1 and CDR2 are LGHDT and YNNKEL (reference sequence). V lost 5 bases to trimming and J lost 5 bases; unmatched junction nucleotides: 4. The chain's CDR3 is CASSSSGGGDTQYF. The DNA for the CDR3 is TGTGCCAGCAGCTCTAGCGGGGGTGGAGATACGCAGTATTTT.

This clone was picked up one time. The DNA of the CDR3 is TGTGCCAGCGGGAGGGGAAACTATGGCTACACCTTC. Encoded protein: CASGRGNYGYTF. V gene TRBV3-1 (or the pseudogene TRBV3-2) combines with J gene TRBJ1-2; a weak D match, TRBD1 (5 bases). The V and J ends lost 8 bases and 2 bases respectively, with 9 bases between them. CDR3 length: 12 residues. Germline-derived CDR1 and CDR2 are LGHDT and YNNKEL (reference sequence).

V gene TRBV5-1 combines with J gene TRBJ2-7, with TRBD1 identical over 9 bases. J was trimmed by 2 bases and V by 0 bases; bases with no gene match: 3. The CDR3 consists of 15 residues. CDR1 and CDR2 from the germline V gene are SGHRS and YFSETQ. The CDR3 spells CASSLGGTGPYEQYF. In DNA form, the CDR3 reads TGCGCCAGCAGCTTGGGCGGGACAGGGCCCTACGAGCAGTACTTC.

The CDR3 region has the DNA TGTGCCAGCAGTGAGTTGCGGGTCCCTGAAGCTTTCTTT. The encoded protein is CASSELRVPEAFF. The rearrangement uses TRBV12-3 or TRBV12-4 and TRBJ1-1; no firm D call. The CDR3 consists of 13 residues. Trimming pared 5 bases from V and 6 bases from J, leaving 13 bases between.

This chain uses TRBV9 with TRBJ2-7; 9 bases are a match to TRBD1. J was trimmed by 4 bases and V by 4 bases; bases with no gene match: 9. The CDR3 runs to 15 residues. Germline loops: CDR1 SGDLS, CDR2 YYNGEE. In DNA form, the CDR3 reads TGTGCCAGCAGCCCGCAGGGACAGGGTAGGTACGAGCAGTACTTC. As protein: CASSPQGQGRYEQYF.

The V call is TRBV15, the J call TRBJ2-2, with D possibly matching TRBD1 (5 bases). The germline V and J ends were trimmed by 2 bases and 5 bases, with 15 bases remaining between them. From germline, CDR1 is LNHNV and CDR2 YYDKDF (reference sequence). The CDR3 loop spans 16 amino acids. The CDR3 sequence is CATSRPTSRVTGELFF. DNA of the CDR3: TGTGCCACCAGCAGACCTACTTCCAGGGTTACCGGGGAGCTGTTTTTT.

Only one count was recorded for this clone. The rearrangement links TRBV12-3 or TRBV12-4 to TRBJ2-7; the D gene is possibly TRBD2 (6 bases). The CDR3 length is 13 residues. V lost 1 base, J lost 4 bases, and 8 bases lay in between. DNA of the CDR3: TGTGCCAGCAGTTTAGGTGGGGGGTACGAGCAGTACTTC. Protein sequence: CASSLGGGYEQYF.

The chain carries TRBV6-5 and TRBJ1-4; a possible D gene is TRBD1 (5 bases). The germline gives CDR1 MNHEY, CDR2 SVGAGI. The length of the CDR3 is 15 residues. V dropped 4 bases and J dropped 7 bases, with 16 bases sitting between them. The CDR3 coding sequence is TGTGCCAGCAGTTCCCTACTGGGGGGGAGTGAAAAACTGTTTTTT. As protein: CASSSLLGGSEKLFF.

The CDR3 reads CASSPPSRSNQPQHF. The CDR3 DNA reads TGTGCCAGCTCACCACCGTCACGGAGCAATCAGCCCCAGCATTTT. The rearrangement uses TRBV18 and TRBJ1-5, with D uncertain. The CDR3 covers 15 residues. CDR1 and CDR2 from the germline V gene are KGHSH and LQKENI. The V and J ends lost 0 bases and 1 base respectively, with 7 bases between them.

The genes are TRBV6-5 and TRBJ2-2; D may be TRBD2 (5 bases). CDR3 length: 15 amino acids. Germline V gene lookup returns CDR1 MNHEY and CDR2 SVGAGI. The V end was cut by 6 bases, the J end by 2 bases, with 13 bases between. CDR3 bases: TGTGCCAGCAGCGTCGGGAACAGTAACACCGGGGAGCTGTTTTTT. Translation gives CASSVGNSNTGELFF.

The chain couples TRBV15 to TRBJ2-7, with D perhaps TRBD1 (6 bases). Germline lookup yields CDR1 LNHNV and CDR2 YYDKDF (reference sequence). V was shortened by 3 bases and J by 2 bases, with 14 bases between the two germline ends. This CDR3 comprises 15 residues. CDR3 in amino acids: CATSSLDRSTYEQYF. Written as DNA, the CDR3 is TGTGCCACCAGCAGCCTAGACAGGTCTACCTACGAGCAGTACTTC.

The rearrangement joins TRBV10-3 to TRBJ1-1; the match to TRBD1 covers 7 bases. Trimming took 3 bases from V and 11 from J; bases not matched to a gene: 3. Germline lookup yields CDR1 ENHRY and CDR2 SYGVKD. The CDR3 spans 11 residues. CDR3 nucleotide sequence: TGTGCCATCAGTGAAGGGGGCGCGGCTTTCTTT. Protein product: CAISEGGAAFF.

There are a few counts of this clone. V and J are TRBV2 and TRBJ2-7; 11 bases are shared with TRBD1. Germline loops: CDR1 SNHLY, CDR2 FYNNEI. The CDR3 loop spans 13 amino acids. The CDR3 spells CATGGTGGYEQYF. CDR3 coding DNA: TGTGCGACCGGAGGGACAGGGGGCTACGAGCAGTACTTC.

The rearrangement uses TRBV6-5 and TRBJ1-2; no clear D gene. The V gene lost 6 bases and the J gene lost 6 bases, with 11 bases spanning the gap. This CDR3 is 12 amino acids long. Per germline, CDR1 MNHEY and CDR2 SVGAGI. CDR3 coding DNA: TGTGCCAGCAGGACAAACTGGAATGGCTACACCTTC. Translation: CASRTNWNGYTF.

This clone was observed a handful of times. The chain couples TRBV21-1 to TRBJ1-1; TRBD1 is the table's D call and was not checked against the DNA. TRBV21-1 has pseudogene status. This CDR3 has 13 amino acids. DNA of the CDR3: TGTGCCAGCAGCAAAGGAGTCAGGGGGGAAGCTTTCTTT. Protein product: CASSKGVRGEAFF.

The chain has TRBV19 and TRBJ2-1; the D gene is possibly TRBD2 (6 bases). The CDR3 runs 16 residues. Trimming removed 4 bases at V and 10 bases at J, with 23 bases between. From germline, CDR1 is LNHDA and CDR2 SQIVND (reference sequence). CDR3 region: CASSTTSRDSVREQFF. The CDR3 DNA follows: TGTGCCAGTAGTACCACCTCCCGGGACTCTGTTAGGGAGCAGTTCTTC. Drawing the rest from reference TRBV19 and TRBJ2-1, the complete variable domain is DGGITQSPKYLFRKEGQNVTLSCEQNLNHDAMYWYRQDPGQGLRLIYYSQIVNDFQKGDIAEGYSVSREKKESFPLTVTSAQKNPTAFYLCASSTTSRDSVREQFFGPGTRLTVL.

J is TRBJ2-5 and V is TRBV9, with a possible D match to TRBD1 (5 bases). The CDR3 contains 18 residues. The germline CDR1 and CDR2 sequences are SGDLS and YYNGEE. V was pared by 0 bases and J by 2 bases, with 20 bases between. This CDR3 reads CASSVVGQVRALQETQYF. CDR3 in DNA: TGTGCCAGCAGCGTAGTGGGGCAGGTCCGAGCCCTGCAAGAGACCCAGTACTTC.